The 10 T cell receptor beta chains presented below share a single source sample, sequenced in a study of cytomegalovirus exposure and HLA in healthy donors. Amplification used 60 Vbeta primers and 13 Jbeta primers. The table came from immunoSEQ multiplex PCR; TCRdb's copy has only in-frame clones and leaves some out. The sample contains about 110,000 clones, 70% to 85% of which appear only once. The material sequenced was PBMCs. The receptors were sampled from a boy younger than 18 in good health and CMV-seronegative.

The chain employs TRBV5-1 and TRBJ2-7; no firm D call. Deletions cut 4 bases from V and 2 bases from J, with 4 bases between. The V gene's germline CDR1 is SGHRS and CDR2 YFSETQ. The CDR3 covers 11 residues. Written as DNA, the CDR3 is TGCGCCAGCAGCGGCACCTACGAGCAGTACTTC. Its protein is CASSGTYEQYF. Combining the CDR3 with reference TRBV5-1 and TRBJ2-7 gives the whole variable domain KAGVTQTPRYLIKTRGQQVTLSCSPISGHRSVSWYQQTPGQGLQFLFEYFSETQRNKGNFPGRFSGRQFSNSRSEMNVSTLELGDSALYLCASSGTYEQYFGPGTRLTVT.

V gene TRBV28 combines with J gene TRBJ1-2, with a possible D match to TRBD1 (6 bases). V was clipped by 1 base and J by 2 bases, with 8 bases between them. Looked up from germline, CDR1 is MDHEN and CDR2 is SYDVKM. The CDR3 contains 14 residues. The chain's CDR3 is CASSLYQGNYGYTF. Written as DNA, the CDR3 is TGTGCCAGCAGTTTATACCAGGGGAACTATGGCTACACCTTC.

This chain uses TRBV9 with TRBJ1-5; D gene ambiguous. The CDR3 is 14 amino acids. Trimming left V 0 bases short and J 4 bases short, with 8 bases between. Looked up from germline, CDR1 is SGDLS and CDR2 is YYNGEE. CDR3 bases: TGTGCCAGCAGCGTAGGGCGGGGTAATCAGCCCCAGCATTTT. It encodes CASSVGRGNQPQHF.

The sample holds a few counts of this clone. The rearrangement links TRBV5-8 to TRBJ1-5; D perhaps matches TRBD1 (5 bases). This CDR3 region has 14 residues. V was cut by 0 bases and J by 4 bases, with 8 bases left in between. Per the germline V gene, CDR1 is SGHTS and CDR2 is YDEGEE. The DNA for the CDR3 is TGTGCCAGCAGCTTGGCGCCAGGGAATCAGCCCCAGCATTTT. This encodes CASSLAPGNQPQHF.

This clone turned up a few times. The gene calls are TRBV27 and TRBJ2-7, with 11 bases lining up with TRBD2. This CDR3 has 15 residues. Trimming removed 5 bases from V and 6 bases from J; junction bases left unmatched: 9. Germline V gene sequence: CDR1 MNHEY, CDR2 SMNVEV (reference sequence). As DNA, the CDR3 is TGTGCCAGCAGTCCCACTAGCGGGAGACTCTTCGAGCAGTACTTC. Protein sequence: CASSPTSGRLFEQYF.

This clone was counted between two and nine times. V and J are TRBV9 and TRBJ2-3; a possible D gene is TRBD1 (5 bases). V lost 4 bases to trimming and J lost 0 bases, with 15 bases between them. CDR1 and CDR2 from the germline V gene are SGDLS and YYNGEE. The length of the CDR3 is 16 residues. The CDR3 is CASSRSTGDSTDTQYF. DNA for the CDR3: TGTGCCAGCAGCAGGAGTACAGGAGATAGCACAGATACGCAGTATTTT.

The chain couples TRBV12-5 to TRBJ2-7; the D is unclear. Germline V lookup: CDR1 LGHNT, CDR2 FRNRAP. V was shortened by 0 bases and J by 2 bases, with 14 bases between the two germline ends. The CDR3 covers 16 residues. The DNA for the CDR3 is TGTGCTAGTGGTTTGGTCTTGCGACTCTATACCTACGAGCAGTACTTC. Translating it yields CASGLVLRLYTYEQYF. Drawing the rest from reference TRBV12-5 and TRBJ2-7, the complete variable domain is DARVTQTPRHKVTEMGQEVTMRCQPILGHNTVFWYRQTMMQGLELLAYFRNRAPLDDSGMPKDRFSAEMPDATLATLKIQPSEPRDSAVYFCASGLVLRLYTYEQYFGPGTRLTVT.

The V and J genes are TRBV5-6 and TRBJ2-3; 7 bases fit TRBD2. V lost 2 bases and J lost 3; bases outside the gene matches: 9. Per the germline V gene, CDR1 is SGHDT and CDR2 is YYEEEE. There are 16 residues in the CDR3. The CDR3 bases are TGTGCCAGCAGCTTATTGTGGGAGGGCGGAACAGATACGCAGTATTTT. It encodes CASSLLWEGGTDTQYF.

The chain recombines TRBV6-6 with TRBJ1-1; D possibly corresponds to TRBD1 (6 bases). Trimming cost V 5 bases and J 1 base, with 11 bases left between them. This CDR3 region has 14 residues. Germline CDR1 reads MNHNY; CDR2 reads SVGAGI (reference sequence). CDR3 nucleotide sequence: TGTGCCAGCAGTCAACAGGGTCCGAACACTGAAGCTTTCTTT. This sequence encodes CASSQQGPNTEAFF.

The chain is built from TRBV4-3 and TRBJ2-1; D is possibly TRBD2 (6 bases). Between the trimmed V and J ends, which lost 0 bases and 6 bases, there was a span of 15 bases. Germline V gives CDR1 LGHNA, CDR2 YSLEER. This CDR3 is 16 amino acids long. The CDR3 nucleotides are TGCGCCAGCAGCCAAGAAACGGGGGTCCTCTCCAATGAGCAGTTCTTC. Protein: CASSQETGVLSNEQFF.